One and the same sample provided the 28 T cell receptor beta chains below, sequenced in a study of blood T cell repertoires in COVID-19. Measured with immunoSEQ multiplex PCR; TCRdb has only the in-frame clones, and not every one. The sample has under 60,000 clones, 79% seen once; the top ten hold 25%. The specimen sequenced was peripheral blood. These receptors were taken from a man in his 70s with acute or convalescent COVID-19.

This clone appeared a single time. The V call is TRBV3-1 (or the pseudogene TRBV3-2), the J call TRBJ1-6; D is perhaps TRBD1 (5 bases). Germline V CDR1 and CDR2: LGHDT, YNNKEL (reference sequence). The CDR3 extends over 15 amino acids. The V and J ends lost 4 bases and 10 bases respectively, with 17 bases between them. For the CDR3, the DNA is TGTGCCAGCAGCCCCAGTGGGGGGGTGAGGTCACCCCTCCACTTT. Translation: CASSPSGGVRSPLHF.

The CDR3 loop is CASSTQGGQPQHF. The CDR3 coding sequence is TGTGCCAGCAGTACACAGGGGGGTCAGCCCCAGCATTTT. The chain recombines TRBV7-2 with TRBJ1-5; TRBD1 matches 8 bases. The CDR3 has 13 residues. The V gene end was trimmed by 6 bases and the J gene end by 6 bases; junction bases not matched to a gene: 4. Germline V gives CDR1 SGHTA, CDR2 FQGNSA.

This chain uses TRBV10-3 with TRBJ2-2; 9 bases are shared with TRBD1. The CDR3 extends over 15 amino acids. In germline, CDR1 is ENHRY, CDR2 SYGVKD. V lost 3 bases and J lost 7; bases outside the gene matches: 6. The CDR3 loop is CAISEPGQGGGELFF. CDR3 coding DNA: TGTGCCATCAGTGAACCGGGACAGGGTGGCGGGGAGCTGTTTTTT.

This clone was counted once. The rearrangement uses TRBV7-3 and TRBJ2-1, with D perhaps TRBD1 (6 bases). Germline CDR1 is SGHTA and CDR2 is FQGTGA. The CDR3 spans 14 residues. Between the trimmed V and J ends, which lost 2 bases and 6 bases, there was a span of 11 bases. Here the CDR3 reads CASSLGSGANEQFF. The CDR3 coding sequence is TGTGCCAGCAGCTTAGGTTCAGGGGCCAATGAGCAGTTCTTC.

This sequence joins TRBV13 and TRBJ2-1, with TRBD2 matching 9 bases. V lost 5 bases and J lost 2; bases outside the gene matches: 4. This CDR3 region has 15 residues. Germline CDR1 PRHDT, CDR2 FYEKMQ (reference sequence). Here the CDR3 reads CASSHPSGTYNEQFF. Here the CDR3 DNA reads TGTGCCAGCAGCCATCCTAGCGGGACCTACAATGAGCAGTTCTTC. The full variable domain, rest sourced from reference TRBV13 and TRBJ2-1, is AAGVIQSPRHLIKEKRETATLKCYPIPRHDTVYWYQQGPGQDPQFLISFYEKMQSDKGSIPDRFSAQQFSDYHSELNMSSLELGDSALYFCASSHPSGTYNEQFFGPGTRLTVL.

V gene TRBV6-2 or TRBV6-3 combines with J gene TRBJ2-3; possible D gene TRBD1, 6 bases. Germline-derived CDR1 and CDR2 are MNHEY and SVGEGT. V was pared by 4 bases and J by 4 bases, with 15 bases between. The CDR3 sequence is 15 residues long. CDR3 nucleotides: TGTGCCAGCAGTTCGCTACAGGGAATCGCAGATACGCAGTATTTT. Amino acid sequence: CASSSLQGIADTQYF.

The V and J genes are TRBV2 and TRBJ1-2; TRBD1 is a possible D gene (6 bases). Trimming cost V 6 bases and J 4 bases, with 27 bases left between them. CDR3 length: 18 residues. Per germline, CDR1 SNHLY and CDR2 FYNNEI. The CDR3 loop is CASSDINPGTLTSYGYTF. Here the CDR3 DNA reads TGTGCCAGCAGCGACATAAATCCCGGGACACTTACTTCCTATGGCTACACCTTC.

The chain employs TRBV6-5 and TRBJ1-1; TRBD1 agrees at 9 bases. With V trimmed by 0 bases and J by 1 base, 3 bases remained unmatched. Germline assignment: CDR1 MNHEY and CDR2 SVGAGI. The CDR3 totals 16 residues. The CDR3 DNA follows: TGTGCCAGCAGTTACTCCCGGACAGGGGCGAACACTGAAGCTTTCTTT. Its translation: CASSYSRTGANTEAFF.

The rearrangement joins TRBV12-3 or TRBV12-4 to TRBJ1-3, with D possibly being TRBD1 (5 bases). This CDR3 has 13 residues. V was pared by 8 bases and J by 4 bases, with 12 bases between. The DNA of the CDR3 is TGTGCCAGCGGGGTGGGGCCAGGAAACACCATATATTTT. It yields the protein CASGVGPGNTIYF.

The CDR3 loop reads CASSAGGPSQFF. CDR3 DNA sequence: TGTGCCAGCAGTGCGGGAGGGCCCTCGCAGTTCTTC. The rearrangement uses TRBV7-3 and TRBJ2-1; the match to TRBD2 covers 9 bases. Losses at the gene ends were 6 bases for V and 12 bases for J; bases not matched to a gene: 6. From germline, CDR1 is SGHTA and CDR2 FQGTGA. The CDR3 covers 12 residues.

This rearrangement joins TRBV4-2 to TRBJ2-5, with TRBD1 matching 7 bases. CDR3 length: 15 residues. V lost 1 base, J lost 4 bases, and 6 bases stayed unmatched. Germline V gene sequence: CDR1 LGHNA, CDR2 YNFKEQ. The CDR3 is CASSQAAAGGETQYF. For the CDR3, the DNA is TGTGCCAGCAGCCAAGCGGCGGCAGGGGGAGAGACCCAGTACTTC.

For the CDR3, the DNA is TGTGCCAGCAGCACCACAAGTTTAGATACGCAGTATTTT. Its translation: CASSTTSLDTQYF. The V call is TRBV9, the J call TRBJ2-3; D remains unclear. CDR1 is SGDLS and CDR2 is YYNGEE in the germline V gene. CDR3 length: 13 residues. The V end lost 4 bases, the J end lost 5 bases, and 11 bases lay between the germline ends. The full variable domain, in which reference TRBV9 and TRBJ2-3 provide the parts outside the CDR3, is DSGVTQTPKHLITATGQRVTLRCSPRSGDLSVYWYQQSLDQGLQFLIQYYNGEERAKGNILERFSAQQFPDLHSELNLSSLELGDSALYFCASSTTSLDTQYFGPGTRLTVL.

The genes are TRBV9 and TRBJ1-4; 9 bases align to TRBD1. V was pared by 1 base and J by 8 bases, with 18 bases of the junction left unmatched. The CDR3 is 19 residues long. Looked up from germline, CDR1 is SGDLS and CDR2 is YYNGEE. The CDR3 region is CASSVTQSDAGQGEEKLFF. In DNA form, the CDR3 reads TGTGCCAGCAGCGTAACCCAGAGCGACGCGGGACAGGGTGAGGAAAAACTGTTTTTT.

This clone was seen a single time. V gene TRBV28 combines with J gene TRBJ1-1; D is uncertain. The CDR3 has 11 residues. The V and J ends lost 8 bases and 8 bases respectively, with 12 bases between them. Germline CDR1 is MDHEN and CDR2 is SYDVKM. The CDR3 sequence is CASCGLTEAFF. In nucleotides, the CDR3 is TGTGCCAGCTGCGGACTGACCGAAGCTTTCTTT.

V gene TRBV6-5 combines with J gene TRBJ1-5, with 8 bases lining up with TRBD1. The CDR3 loop spans 15 amino acids. The germline CDR1 and CDR2 sequences are MNHEY and SVGAGI. V gave up 5 bases and J gave up 1 base; unmatched junction bases: 4. CDR3 sequence (DNA): TGTGCCAGCAGTCTGACAGGGGCGAGCAATCAGCCCCAGCATTTT. This gives the protein CASSLTGASNQPQHF.

The chain employs TRBV11-3 and TRBJ2-2, with D tentatively TRBD1 (5 bases). The V and J ends lost 3 bases and 6 bases respectively, with 14 bases between them. This CDR3 is built from 15 residues. Germline-derived CDR1 and CDR2 are SGHNT and YENEEA. The CDR3 sequence: CASSLSGPSPGELFF. The CDR3, as DNA: TGTGCCAGCAGCTTGTCAGGGCCCTCGCCCGGGGAGCTGTTTTTT.

This clone was seen a handful of times. V usage is TRBV11-2 and J usage is TRBJ2-3; the D gene is possibly TRBD2 (6 bases). Trimming stripped 3 bases from V and 1 base from J, with 11 bases between. CDR3 length: 15 residues. Germline V gene lookup returns CDR1 SGHAT and CDR2 FQNNGV. This CDR3 reads CASSFRGGGTDTQYF. The CDR3 coding sequence is TGTGCCAGCAGCTTCAGAGGCGGGGGCACAGATACGCAGTATTTT.

V gene TRBV7-3 combines with J gene TRBJ1-1; 7 bases map to TRBD1. This CDR3 comprises 13 residues. The germline V gene has CDR1 SGHTA and CDR2 FQGTGA. Germline trimming cut 4 bases from V and 8 bases from J; bases unmatched to any gene: 7. CDR3 loop: CASSSQGEVEAFF. CDR3 coding DNA: TGTGCCAGCAGCTCCCAGGGGGAGGTCGAAGCTTTCTTT.

This clone was observed a handful of times. V is TRBV19 and J is TRBJ2-7; tentative D call: TRBD1 (7 bases). CDR1 and CDR2 (germline): LNHDA, SQIVND (reference sequence). The CDR3 is 15 amino acids. V was pared by 5 bases and J by 4 bases, with 18 bases between. The CDR3 DNA reads as TGTGCCAGTAGTCCCCGTTGGAGGGGGCAATACGAGCAGTACTTC. It translates to CASSPRWRGQYEQYF.

This rearrangement joins TRBV19 to TRBJ2-3; 9 bases fit TRBD2. V was clipped by 10 bases and J by 6 bases; unmatched bases: 17. The CDR3 sequence is 16 residues long. In germline, CDR1 is LNHDA, CDR2 SQIVND (reference sequence). The CDR3 loop is CATRFSTSGFEDTQYF. In DNA, the CDR3 is TGTGCCACCAGGTTCTCGACTAGCGGATTCGAGGATACGCAGTATTTT.

The V and J genes are TRBV2 and TRBJ1-1; D is possibly TRBD1 (6 bases). The CDR3 contains 13 residues. Trimming cost V 2 bases and J 4 bases, with 8 bases left between them. The germline CDR1 and CDR2 sequences are SNHLY and FYNNEI. This CDR3 reads CASSEQDSTEAFF. CDR3 bases: TGTGCCAGCAGTGAACAGGACAGCACTGAAGCTTTCTTT.

The CDR3 DNA reads as TGTGCCAGCAGTTACTCCATTAGAACAGATACGCAGTATTTT. Translating gives CASSYSIRTDTQYF. The gene calls are TRBV6-5 and TRBJ2-3; D remains ambiguous. CDR1 and CDR2 from the germline V gene are MNHEY and SVGAGI. V lost 0 bases, J lost 3 bases, and 7 bases lay in between. The CDR3 has 14 amino acids.

The chain is built from TRBV3-1 (or the pseudogene TRBV3-2) and TRBJ1-1; maybe TRBD1 (6 bases). The length of the CDR3 is 13 residues. Germline loops: CDR1 LGHDT, CDR2 YNNKEL (reference sequence). Trimming took 3 bases from V and 3 from J, leaving 8 bases between them. In DNA, the CDR3 is TGTGCCAGCAGCCAGGGGGCTGACACTGAAGCTTTCTTT. Translation: CASSQGADTEAFF.

The chain is built from TRBV25-1 and TRBJ1-1; D unresolved. Per germline, CDR1 MGHDK and CDR2 SYGVNS. The CDR3 consists of 13 residues. V shed 5 bases and J shed 4 bases, with 11 bases lying between them. For the CDR3, the DNA is TGTGCCAGCAGTCCTGAAGTGGCCACTGAAGCTTTCTTT. Translated: CASSPEVATEAFF.

This chain uses TRBV2 with TRBJ1-2, with 7 bases fitting TRBD1. Trimming at V came to 6 bases and at J to 8 bases, leaving 9 bases not matched to a gene. The CDR3 covers 13 residues. The germline gives CDR1 SNHLY, CDR2 FYNNEI. This chain's CDR3 is CASRVDRVTGYTF. In DNA form, the CDR3 reads TGTGCCAGCAGGGTAGACAGGGTTACCGGCTACACCTTC.

The chain is built from TRBV29-1 and TRBJ1-2; 7 bases agree with TRBD1. V shed 3 bases and J 8 bases; nucleotides not matched to a gene: 9. The CDR3 has 13 residues. Germline CDR1 and CDR2: SQVTM and ANQGSEA. The CDR3 reads CSVEGQPFRGYTF. The CDR3 bases are TGCAGCGTTGAGGGACAGCCTTTTAGAGGCTACACCTTC.

This chain connects TRBV2 to TRBJ1-5; maybe TRBD1 (6 bases). The CDR3 has 13 residues. CDR1 SNHLY and CDR2 FYNNEI come from the germline V gene. V dropped 7 bases and J dropped 6 bases, with 13 bases sitting between them. Written as DNA, the CDR3 is TGTGCCAGCACTCGGACAGATTTTCAGCCCCAGCATTTT. Amino acids: CASTRTDFQPQHF.

CDR3 region: CATSRDLAGAAYEQYF. The CDR3 coding sequence is TGTGCCACCAGCAGAGATTTGGCGGGAGCAGCCTACGAGCAGTACTTC. The genes are TRBV15 and TRBJ2-7; 7 nucleotides line up with TRBD2. This CDR3 is 16 amino acids long. CDR1 and CDR2 from the germline V gene are LNHNV and YYDKDF (reference sequence). Trimming at V came to 0 bases and at J to 2 bases, leaving 7 bases not matched to a gene.